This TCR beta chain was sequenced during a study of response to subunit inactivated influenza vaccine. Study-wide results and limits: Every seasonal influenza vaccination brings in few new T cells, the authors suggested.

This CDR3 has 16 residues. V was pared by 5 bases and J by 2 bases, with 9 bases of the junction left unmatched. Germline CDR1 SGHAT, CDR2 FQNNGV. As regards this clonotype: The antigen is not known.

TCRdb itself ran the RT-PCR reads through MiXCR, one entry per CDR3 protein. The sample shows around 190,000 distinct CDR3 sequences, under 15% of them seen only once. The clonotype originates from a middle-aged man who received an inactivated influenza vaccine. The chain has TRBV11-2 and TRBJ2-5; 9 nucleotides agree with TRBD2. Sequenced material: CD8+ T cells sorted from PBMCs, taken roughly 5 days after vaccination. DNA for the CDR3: TGTGCCAGCAGCCCCGGGACTAGCCCCCTACAAGAGACCCAGTACTTC. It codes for CASSPGTSPLQETQYF.